The TCR beta chain under discussion was sequenced for a study of CD8 T cells in ankylosing spondylitis. Germline CDR1 reads SGHRS; CDR2 reads YFSETQ. Between the trimmed V and J ends, which lost 2 bases and 7 bases, there was a span of 18 bases. There are 15 residues in the CDR3. Findings and caveats of the study: One TCR beta motif, made up of under ten highly homologous variants, appeared characteristic of ankylosing spondylitis blood.

TCRdb redid the calling of the 5' RACE reads with MiXCR, one entry per CDR3 protein. The sample contains 750,000 to 850,000 distinct CDR3 sequences, roughly 12% of which appear only once. This clonotype was seen many times. The antigen remains unidentified. The chain employs TRBV5-1 and TRBJ1-2; D is ambiguous. Material: blood, either unsorted or a sorted T cell fraction (not recorded which). This clonotype originated in a male donor with ankylosing spondylitis. CDR3 in amino acids: CASSLDIEETSGYTF. The CDR3 nucleotides read TGCGCCAGCAGCTTAGATATTGAAGAAACGAGTGGCTACACCTTC.